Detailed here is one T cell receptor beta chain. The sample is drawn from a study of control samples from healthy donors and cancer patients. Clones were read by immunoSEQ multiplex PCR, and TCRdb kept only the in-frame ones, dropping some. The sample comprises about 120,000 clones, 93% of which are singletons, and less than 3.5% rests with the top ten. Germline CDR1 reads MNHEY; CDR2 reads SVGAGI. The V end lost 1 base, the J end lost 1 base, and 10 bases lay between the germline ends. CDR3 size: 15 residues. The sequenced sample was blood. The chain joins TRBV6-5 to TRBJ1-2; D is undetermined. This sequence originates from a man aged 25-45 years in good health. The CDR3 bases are TGTGCCAGCAGTTACTTGCCTTCCCTTAACTATGGCTACACCTTC. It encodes CASSYLPSLNYGYTF.